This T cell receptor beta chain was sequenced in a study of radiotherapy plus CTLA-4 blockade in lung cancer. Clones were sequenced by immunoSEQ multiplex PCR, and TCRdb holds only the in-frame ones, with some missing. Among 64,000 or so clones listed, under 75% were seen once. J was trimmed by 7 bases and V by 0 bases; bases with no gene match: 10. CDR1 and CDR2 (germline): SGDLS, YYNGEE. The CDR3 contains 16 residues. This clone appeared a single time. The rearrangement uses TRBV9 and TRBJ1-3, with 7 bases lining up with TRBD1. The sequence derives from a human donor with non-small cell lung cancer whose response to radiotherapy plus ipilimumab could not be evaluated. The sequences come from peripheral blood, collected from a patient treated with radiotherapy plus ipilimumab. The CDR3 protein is CASSVAKGGQRNTIYF. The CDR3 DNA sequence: TGTGCCAGCAGCGTAGCGAAAGGGGGCCAAAGGAACACCATATATTTT.